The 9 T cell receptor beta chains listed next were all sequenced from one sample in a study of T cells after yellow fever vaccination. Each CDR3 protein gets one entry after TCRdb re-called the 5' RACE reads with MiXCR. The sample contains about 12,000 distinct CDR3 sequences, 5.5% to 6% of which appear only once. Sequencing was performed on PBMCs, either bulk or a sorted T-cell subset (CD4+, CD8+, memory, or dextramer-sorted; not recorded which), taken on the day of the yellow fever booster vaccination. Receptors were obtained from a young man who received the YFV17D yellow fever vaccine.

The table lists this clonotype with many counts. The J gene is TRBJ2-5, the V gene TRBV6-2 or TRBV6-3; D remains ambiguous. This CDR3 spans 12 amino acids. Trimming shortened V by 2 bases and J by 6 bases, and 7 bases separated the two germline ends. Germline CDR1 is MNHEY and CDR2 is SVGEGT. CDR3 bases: TGTGCCAGCAGTTACGGCGTAAAGACCCAGTACTTC. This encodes CASSYGVKTQYF.

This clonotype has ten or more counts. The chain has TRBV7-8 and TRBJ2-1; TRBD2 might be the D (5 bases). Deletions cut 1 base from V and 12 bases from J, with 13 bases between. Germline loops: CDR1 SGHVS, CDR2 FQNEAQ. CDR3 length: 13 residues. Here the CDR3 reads CASSLGTSRGQFF. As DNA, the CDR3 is TGTGCCAGCAGCTTAGGGACCAGTCGGGGGCAGTTCTTC.

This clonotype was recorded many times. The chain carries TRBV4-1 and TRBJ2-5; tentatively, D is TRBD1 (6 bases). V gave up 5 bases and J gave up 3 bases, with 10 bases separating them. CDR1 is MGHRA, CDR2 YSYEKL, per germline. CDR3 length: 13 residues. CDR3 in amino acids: CASSSRTEETQYF. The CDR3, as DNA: TGCGCCAGCAGCTCCCGGACAGAAGAGACCCAGTACTTC.

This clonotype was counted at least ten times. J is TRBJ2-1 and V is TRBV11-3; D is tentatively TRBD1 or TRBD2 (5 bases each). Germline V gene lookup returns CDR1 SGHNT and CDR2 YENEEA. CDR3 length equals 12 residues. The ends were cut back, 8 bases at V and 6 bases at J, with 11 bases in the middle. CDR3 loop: CASAGTFNEQFF. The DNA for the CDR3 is TGTGCCAGCGCTGGGACCTTCAATGAGCAGTTCTTC.

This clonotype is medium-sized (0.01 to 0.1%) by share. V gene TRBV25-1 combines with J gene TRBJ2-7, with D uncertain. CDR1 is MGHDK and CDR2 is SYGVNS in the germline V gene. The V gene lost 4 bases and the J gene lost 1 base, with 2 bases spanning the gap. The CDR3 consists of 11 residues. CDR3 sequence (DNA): TGTGCCAGCAGTGGATCCTACGAGCAGTACTTC. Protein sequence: CASSGSYEQYF.

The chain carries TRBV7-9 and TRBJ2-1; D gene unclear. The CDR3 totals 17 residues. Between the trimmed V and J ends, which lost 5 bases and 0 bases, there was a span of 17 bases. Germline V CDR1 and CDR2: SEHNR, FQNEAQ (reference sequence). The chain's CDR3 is CASSPRLVRSSYNEQFF. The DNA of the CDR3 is TGTGCCAGCAGCCCGCGACTGGTTAGGAGCTCCTACAATGAGCAGTTCTTC.

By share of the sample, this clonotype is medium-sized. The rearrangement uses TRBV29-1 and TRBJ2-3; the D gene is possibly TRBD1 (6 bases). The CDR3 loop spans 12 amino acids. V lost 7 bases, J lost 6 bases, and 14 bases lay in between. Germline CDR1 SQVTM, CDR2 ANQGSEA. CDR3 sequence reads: CSEKGVSDTQYF. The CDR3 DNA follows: TGCAGCGAAAAGGGGGTTTCGGATACGCAGTATTTT.

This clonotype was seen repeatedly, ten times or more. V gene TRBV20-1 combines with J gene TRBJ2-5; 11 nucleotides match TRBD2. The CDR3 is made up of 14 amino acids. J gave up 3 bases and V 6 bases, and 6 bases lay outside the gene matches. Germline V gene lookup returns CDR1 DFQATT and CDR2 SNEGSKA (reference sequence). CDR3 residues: CSALLAGVEETQYF. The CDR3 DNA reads TGCAGTGCCTTACTAGCGGGAGTTGAAGAGACCCAGTACTTC.

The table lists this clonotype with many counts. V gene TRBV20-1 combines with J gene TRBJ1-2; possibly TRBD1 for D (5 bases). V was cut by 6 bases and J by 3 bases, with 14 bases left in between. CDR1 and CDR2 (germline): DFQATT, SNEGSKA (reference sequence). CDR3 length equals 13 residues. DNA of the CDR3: TGCAGTGCAAAAACCGGGACCTACTATGGCTACACCTTC. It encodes CSAKTGTYYGYTF.